The present T cell receptor beta chain was sequenced within a study of CD8+ T cells in alopecia areata. Whole-study findings and limits: The study found higher clonality in lesional than normal scalp, especially in alopecia totalis/universalis.

Germline loops: CDR1 SGHRS, CDR2 YFSETQ. V shed 0 bases and J shed 12 bases, with 13 bases lying between them. CDR3 size: 13 residues. RNA was isolated and reverse transcribed to cDNA, the sequencing template. Libraries were prepared by immunoSEQ multiplex PCR; TCRdb keeps only in-frame clonotypes and omits some of them. Of 30,000 to 45,000 clones in the sample, around 50% were seen once. In the case of several patients, the CD4+ cells were sorted into CD25+CD127- cells. The researchers isolated CD4+ and CD8+ T cells from PBMCs by sorting. Comment on this clone: What it binds is not known.

The origin of this receptor is a human donor with alopecia areata. The chain uses TRBV5-1 and TRBJ1-3; D may be TRBD1 (5 bases). Input material: CD4+ Tregs sorted from blood. CDR3 sequence reads: CASSLGDLPGIYF. The DNA for the CDR3 is TGCGCCAGCAGCTTGGGGGACTTACCGGGCATATATTTT.